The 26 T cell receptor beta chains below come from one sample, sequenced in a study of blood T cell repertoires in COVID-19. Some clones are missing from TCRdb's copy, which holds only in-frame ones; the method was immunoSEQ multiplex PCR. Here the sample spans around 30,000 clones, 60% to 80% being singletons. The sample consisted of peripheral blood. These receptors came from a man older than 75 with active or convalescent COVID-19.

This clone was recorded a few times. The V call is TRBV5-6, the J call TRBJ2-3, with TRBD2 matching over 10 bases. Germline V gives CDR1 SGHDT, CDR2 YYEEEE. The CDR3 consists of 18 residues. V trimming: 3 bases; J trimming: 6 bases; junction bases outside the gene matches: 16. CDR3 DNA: TGTGCCAGCAGCTCGACAAGATTAGCGGGAGGCGCCGCGGATACGCAGTATTTT. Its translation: CASSSTRLAGGAADTQYF. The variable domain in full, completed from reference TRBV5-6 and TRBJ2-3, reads DAGVTQSPTHLIKTRGQQVTLRCSPKSGHDTVSWYQQALGQGPQFIFQYYEEEERQRGNFPDRFSGHQFPNYSSELNVNALLLGDSALYLCASSSTRLAGGAADTQYFGPGTRLTVL.

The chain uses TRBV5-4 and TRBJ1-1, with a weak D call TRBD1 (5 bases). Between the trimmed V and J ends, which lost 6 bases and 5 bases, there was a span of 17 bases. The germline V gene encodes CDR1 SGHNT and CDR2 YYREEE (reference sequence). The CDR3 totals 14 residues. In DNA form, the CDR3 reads TGTGCCAGCACCCCGACAGCCTCTGAAACTGAAGCTTTCTTT. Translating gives CASTPTASETEAFF.

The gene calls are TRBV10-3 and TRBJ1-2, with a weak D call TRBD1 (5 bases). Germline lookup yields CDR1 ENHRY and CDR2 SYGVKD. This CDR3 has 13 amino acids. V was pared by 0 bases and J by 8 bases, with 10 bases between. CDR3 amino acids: CAISESIGAGYTF. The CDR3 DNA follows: TGTGCCATCAGTGAGTCGATTGGGGCGGGCTACACCTTC.

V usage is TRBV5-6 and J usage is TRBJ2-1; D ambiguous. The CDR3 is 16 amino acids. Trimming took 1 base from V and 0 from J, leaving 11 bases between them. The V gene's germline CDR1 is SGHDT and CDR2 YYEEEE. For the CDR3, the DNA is TGTGCCAGCAGCTTGTTCCACTCCGGCTCCTACAATGAGCAGTTCTTC. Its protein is CASSLFHSGSYNEQFF. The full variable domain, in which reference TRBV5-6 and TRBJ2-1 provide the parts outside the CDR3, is DAGVTQSPTHLIKTRGQQVTLRCSPKSGHDTVSWYQQALGQGPQFIFQYYEEEERQRGNFPDRFSGHQFPNYSSELNVNALLLGDSALYLCASSLFHSGSYNEQFFGPGTRLTVL.

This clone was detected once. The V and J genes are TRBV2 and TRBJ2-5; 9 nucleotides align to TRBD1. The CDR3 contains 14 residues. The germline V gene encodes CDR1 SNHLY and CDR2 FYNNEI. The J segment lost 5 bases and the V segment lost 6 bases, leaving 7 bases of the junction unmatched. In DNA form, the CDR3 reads TGTGCCAGCAGAGCCGGACAGGGGAGTGAGACCCAGTACTTC. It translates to CASRAGQGSETQYF. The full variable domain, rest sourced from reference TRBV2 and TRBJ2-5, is EPEVTQTPSHQVTQMGQEVILRCVPISNHLYFYWYRQILGQKVEFLVSFYNNEISEKSEIFDDQFSVERPDGSNFTLKIRSTKLEDSAMYFCASRAGQGSETQYFGPGTRLLVL.

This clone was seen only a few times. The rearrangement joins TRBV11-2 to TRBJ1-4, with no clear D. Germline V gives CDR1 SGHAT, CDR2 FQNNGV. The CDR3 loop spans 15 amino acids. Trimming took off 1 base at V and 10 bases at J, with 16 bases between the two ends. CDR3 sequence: CASSLVGRTEGKLFF. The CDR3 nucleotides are TGTGCCAGCAGCTTAGTGGGGAGAACTGAGGGAAAACTGTTTTTT.

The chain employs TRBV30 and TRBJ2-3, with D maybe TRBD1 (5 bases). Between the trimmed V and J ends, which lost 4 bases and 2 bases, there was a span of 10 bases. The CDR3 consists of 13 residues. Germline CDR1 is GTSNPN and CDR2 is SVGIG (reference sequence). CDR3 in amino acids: CAWNQGVTDTQYF. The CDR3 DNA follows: TGTGCCTGGAACCAGGGTGTCACAGATACGCAGTATTTT.

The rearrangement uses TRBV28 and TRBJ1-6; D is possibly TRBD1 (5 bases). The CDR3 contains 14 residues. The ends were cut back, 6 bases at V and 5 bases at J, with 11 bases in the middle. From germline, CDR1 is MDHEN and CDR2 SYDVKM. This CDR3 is CASSEGLNNSPLHF. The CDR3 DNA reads TGTGCCAGCAGCGAGGGACTGAATAATTCACCCCTCCACTTT.

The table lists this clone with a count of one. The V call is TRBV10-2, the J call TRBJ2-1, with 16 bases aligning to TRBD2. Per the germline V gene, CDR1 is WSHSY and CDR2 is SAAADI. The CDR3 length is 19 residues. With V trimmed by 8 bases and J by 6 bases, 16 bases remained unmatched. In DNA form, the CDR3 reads TGCGCCAGCTACCCTCTTTCCGGGACTAGCGGGAGGGCCGCCAATGAGCAGTTCTTC. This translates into CASYPLSGTSGRAANEQFF.

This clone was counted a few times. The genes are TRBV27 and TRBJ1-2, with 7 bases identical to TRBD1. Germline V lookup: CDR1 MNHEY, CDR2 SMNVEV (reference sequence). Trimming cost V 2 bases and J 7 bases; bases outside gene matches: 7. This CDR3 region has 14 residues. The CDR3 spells CASSLRDRDSGYTF. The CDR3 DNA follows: TGTGCCAGCAGTTTAAGAGACAGGGACTCTGGCTACACCTTC.

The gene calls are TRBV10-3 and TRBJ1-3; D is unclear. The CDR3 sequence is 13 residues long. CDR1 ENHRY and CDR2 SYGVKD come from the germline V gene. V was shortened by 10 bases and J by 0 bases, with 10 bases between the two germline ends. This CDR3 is CATEQSSGNTIYF. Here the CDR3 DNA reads TGTGCCACAGAACAGAGCTCTGGAAACACCATATATTTT.

This CDR3 is CASSSLGVSTDTQYF. In nucleotides, the CDR3 is TGTGCCAGCAGCTCCCTCGGAGTAAGCACAGATACGCAGTATTTT. The rearrangement joins TRBV7-8 to TRBJ2-3; D unresolved. The germline V gene has CDR1 SGHVS and CDR2 FQNEAQ. V lost 4 bases to trimming and J lost 0 bases, with 11 bases between them. This CDR3 contains 15 residues. The full variable domain, completed using reference TRBV7-8 and TRBJ2-3, is GAGVSQSPRYKVAKRGQDVALRCDPISGHVSLFWYQQALGQGPEFLTYFQNEAQLDKSGLPSDRFFAERPEGSVSTLKIQRTQQEDSAVYLCASSSLGVSTDTQYFGPGTRLTVL.

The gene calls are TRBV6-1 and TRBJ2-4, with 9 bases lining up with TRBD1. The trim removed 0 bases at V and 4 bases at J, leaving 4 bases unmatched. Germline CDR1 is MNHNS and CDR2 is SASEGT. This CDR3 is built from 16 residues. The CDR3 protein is CASSEAGQGTKNIQYF. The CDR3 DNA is TGTGCCAGCAGTGAAGCTGGACAGGGGACTAAAAACATTCAGTACTTC.

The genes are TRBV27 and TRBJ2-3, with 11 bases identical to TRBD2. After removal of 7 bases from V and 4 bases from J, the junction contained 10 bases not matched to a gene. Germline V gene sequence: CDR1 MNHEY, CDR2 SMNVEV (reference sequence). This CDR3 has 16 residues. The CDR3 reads CASNLAGGFSSDTQYF. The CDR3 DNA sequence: TGTGCCAGCAACTTAGCGGGAGGGTTCTCCTCAGATACGCAGTATTTT.

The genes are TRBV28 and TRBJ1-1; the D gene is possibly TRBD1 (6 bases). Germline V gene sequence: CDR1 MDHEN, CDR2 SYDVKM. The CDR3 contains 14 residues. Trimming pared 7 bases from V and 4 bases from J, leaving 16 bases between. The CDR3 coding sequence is TGTGCCAGCACCGTAGGCAGAGGGGGCACTGAAGCTTTCTTT. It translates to CASTVGRGGTEAFF.

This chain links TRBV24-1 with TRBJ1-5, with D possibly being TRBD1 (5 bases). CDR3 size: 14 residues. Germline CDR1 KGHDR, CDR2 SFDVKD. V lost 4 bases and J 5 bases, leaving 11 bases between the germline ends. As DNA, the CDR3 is TGTGCCACCAGTGAGGGGGGAGGAGATCAGCCCCAGCATTTT. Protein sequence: CATSEGGGDQPQHF.

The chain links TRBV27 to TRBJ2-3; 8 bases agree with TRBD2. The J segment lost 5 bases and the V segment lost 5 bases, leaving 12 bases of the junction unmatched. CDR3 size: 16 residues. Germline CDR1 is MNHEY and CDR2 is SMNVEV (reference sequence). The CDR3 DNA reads TGTGCCAGCAGTAAAAACCTGGGGCTAGCGGGAGATACGCAGTATTTT. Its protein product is CASSKNLGLAGDTQYF.

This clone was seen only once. CDR3 DNA: TGTGCCAGCAGCCAAGCGGGTATCTTCAACTATGGCTACACCTTC. This gives the protein CASSQAGIFNYGYTF. V usage is TRBV3-1 (or the pseudogene TRBV3-2) and J usage is TRBJ1-2, with D uncertain. The CDR3 spans 15 residues. Deletions cut 1 base from V and 2 bases from J, with 11 bases between. From germline, CDR1 is LGHDT and CDR2 YNNKEL (reference sequence).

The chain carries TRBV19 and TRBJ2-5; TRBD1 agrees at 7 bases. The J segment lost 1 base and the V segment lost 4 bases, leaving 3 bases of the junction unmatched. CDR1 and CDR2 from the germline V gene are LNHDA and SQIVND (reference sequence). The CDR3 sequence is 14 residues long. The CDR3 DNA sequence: TGTGCCAGTAGTACTGGGGACAGCCAAGAGACCCAGTACTTC. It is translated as CASSTGDSQETQYF.

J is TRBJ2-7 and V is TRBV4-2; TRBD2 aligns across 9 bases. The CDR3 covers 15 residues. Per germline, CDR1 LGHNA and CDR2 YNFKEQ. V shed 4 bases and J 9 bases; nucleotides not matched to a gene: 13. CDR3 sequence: CASSLGTSLGSGQYF. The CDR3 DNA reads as TGTGCCAGCAGCCTAGGGACTAGCTTGGGGAGCGGGCAGTACTTC.

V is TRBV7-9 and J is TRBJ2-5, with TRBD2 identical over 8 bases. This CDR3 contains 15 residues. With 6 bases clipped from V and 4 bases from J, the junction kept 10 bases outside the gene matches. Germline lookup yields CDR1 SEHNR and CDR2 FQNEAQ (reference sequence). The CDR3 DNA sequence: TGTGCCAGCAGGTCGACTAGCGAGGATCCAGAGACCCAGTACTTC. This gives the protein CASRSTSEDPETQYF.

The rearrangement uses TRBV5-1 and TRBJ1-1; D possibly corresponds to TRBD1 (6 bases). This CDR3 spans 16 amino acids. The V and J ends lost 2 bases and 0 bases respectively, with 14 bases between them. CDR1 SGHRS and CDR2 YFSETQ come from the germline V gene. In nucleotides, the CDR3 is TGCGCCAGCAGCTTCGAGGGGGGGACAATGAACACTGAAGCTTTCTTT. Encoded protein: CASSFEGGTMNTEAFF.

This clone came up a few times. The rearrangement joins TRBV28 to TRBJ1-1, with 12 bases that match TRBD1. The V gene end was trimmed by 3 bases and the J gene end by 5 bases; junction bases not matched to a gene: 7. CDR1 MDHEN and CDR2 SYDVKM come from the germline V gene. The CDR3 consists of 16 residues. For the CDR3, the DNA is TGTGCCAGCAGTTTCCGCCCGGGACAGGGGGCGACTGAAGCTTTCTTT. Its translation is CASSFRPGQGATEAFF.

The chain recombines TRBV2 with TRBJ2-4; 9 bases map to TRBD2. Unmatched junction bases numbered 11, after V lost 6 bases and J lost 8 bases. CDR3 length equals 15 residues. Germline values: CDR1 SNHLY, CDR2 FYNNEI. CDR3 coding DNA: TGTGCCAGCAGCCTCAGGGGACTAGCTTTCGACATTCAGTACTTC. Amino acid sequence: CASSLRGLAFDIQYF.

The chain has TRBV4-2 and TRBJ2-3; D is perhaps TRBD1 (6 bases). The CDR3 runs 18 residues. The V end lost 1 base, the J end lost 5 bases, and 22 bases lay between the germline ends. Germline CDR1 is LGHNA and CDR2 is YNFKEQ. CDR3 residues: CASSQGNQATGSGDTQYF. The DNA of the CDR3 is TGTGCCAGCAGCCAAGGTAACCAAGCTACAGGGTCAGGAGATACGCAGTATTTT.

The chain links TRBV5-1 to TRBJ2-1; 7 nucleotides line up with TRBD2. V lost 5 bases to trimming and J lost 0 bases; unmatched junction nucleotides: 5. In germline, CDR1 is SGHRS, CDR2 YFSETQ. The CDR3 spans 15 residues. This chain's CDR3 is CASSLAGSSYNEQFF. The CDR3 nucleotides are TGCGCCAGCAGTTTAGCGGGTAGCTCCTACAATGAGCAGTTCTTC.